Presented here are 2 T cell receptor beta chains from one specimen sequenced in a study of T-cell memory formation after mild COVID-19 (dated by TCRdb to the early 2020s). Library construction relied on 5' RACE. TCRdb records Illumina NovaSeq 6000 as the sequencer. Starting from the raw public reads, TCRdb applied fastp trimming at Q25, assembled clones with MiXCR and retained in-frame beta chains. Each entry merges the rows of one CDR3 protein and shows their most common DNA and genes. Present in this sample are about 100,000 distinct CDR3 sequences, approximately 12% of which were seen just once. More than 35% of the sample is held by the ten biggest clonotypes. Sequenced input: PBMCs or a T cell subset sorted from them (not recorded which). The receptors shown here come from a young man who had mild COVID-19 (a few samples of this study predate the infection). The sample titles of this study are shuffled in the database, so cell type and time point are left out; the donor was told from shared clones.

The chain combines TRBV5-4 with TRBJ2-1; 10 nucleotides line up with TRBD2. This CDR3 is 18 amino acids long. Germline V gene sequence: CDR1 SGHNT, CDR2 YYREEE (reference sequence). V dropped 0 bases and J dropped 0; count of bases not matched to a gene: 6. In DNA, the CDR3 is TGTGCCAGCAGCTTGGAGCCTAGCGGGAGTTACTCCTACAATGAGCAGTTCTTC. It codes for CASSLEPSGSYSYNEQFF.

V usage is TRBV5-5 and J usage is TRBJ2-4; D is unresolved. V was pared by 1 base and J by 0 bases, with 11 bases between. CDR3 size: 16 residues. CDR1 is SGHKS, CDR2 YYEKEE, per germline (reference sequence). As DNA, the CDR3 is TGTGCCAGCAGCTTGTCTGTACTACTAGCCAAAAACATTCAGTACTTC. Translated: CASSLSVLLAKNIQYF.